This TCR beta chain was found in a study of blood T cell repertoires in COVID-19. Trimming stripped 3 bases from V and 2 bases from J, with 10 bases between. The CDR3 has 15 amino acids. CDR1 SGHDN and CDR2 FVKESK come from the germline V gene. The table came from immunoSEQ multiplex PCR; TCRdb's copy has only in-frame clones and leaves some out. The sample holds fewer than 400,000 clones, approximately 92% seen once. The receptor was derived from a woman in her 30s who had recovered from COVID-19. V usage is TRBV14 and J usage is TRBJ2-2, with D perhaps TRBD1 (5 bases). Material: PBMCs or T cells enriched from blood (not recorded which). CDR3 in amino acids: CASSHGQGNTGELFF. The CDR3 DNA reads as TGTGCCAGCAGCCATGGGCAGGGAAACACCGGGGAGCTGTTTTTT.